This T cell receptor (beta chain) emerged from a study of T cell repertoires in cytomegalovirus infection. The wider study: An indication of both CMV infection and matching HLA type came from public TCR beta signatures. Study-wide findings and caveats: Ex vivo responses were dominated by HLA-C-restricted CMV-specific TCR beta clonotypes. Cumulative frequency of public TCR beta families picked out carriers of CMV plus the relevant HLA.

TCRdb reanalysed the reads using MiXCR and keeps one entry per CDR3 protein. The sample lists approximately 590,000 distinct CDR3 sequences; 40% were seen once. This clonotype appeared many times. Its target is unknown. Germline V gene lookup returns CDR1 SGHTA and CDR2 FQGNSA. The V end lost 2 bases, the J end lost 7 bases, and 17 bases lay between the germline ends. The CDR3 contains 15 residues. This chain connects TRBV7-2 to TRBJ1-1; D is ambiguous. The material was cultured PBMCs, obtained from culture after CMV antigen stimulation. This sequence originates from a human donor in good health (CMV status not recorded). Some clones in this sample may be carry-over from other donors' samples. DNA for the CDR3: TGTGCCAGCAGCTTACGTGGGTTGAGGAGGGATGAAGCTTTCTTT. It is translated as CASSLRGLRRDEAFF. The variable domain in full, completed from reference TRBV7-2 and TRBJ1-1, reads GAGVSQSPSNKVTEKGKDVELRCDPISGHTALYWYRQSLGQGLEFLIYFQGNSAPDKSGLPSDRFSAERTGGSVSTLTIQRTQQEDSAVYLCASSLRGLRRDEAFFGQGTRLTVV.